The rows below give T cell receptor beta chains drawn from one sample of a study of molecular identifiers for immune sequencing clone quantification. TCRdb re-derived calls from the PCR reads in MiXCR, one entry per CDR3 protein. This table has hundreds of thousands of distinct CDR3 sequences, roughly 23% appearing once. The specimen was naive CD8+ T cells from blood, with Jurkat cell RNA spiked in. Receptor source: a human donor in good health. Some libraries in this study had Jurkat cell RNA spiked in. Both conserved end residues are part of each CDR3. The order of the fields is J gene, D gene, V gene, clone size, CDR3 DNA, CDR3 protein. A D gene is named only where the DNA matches it firmly. Clone size is not always given. Where it is, it says once, few, many or a class for expanded clones.

J gene: TRBJ1-1; D gene: TRBD1; V gene: TRBV19; clone size: NA; CDR3 DNA: TGTGCCAGTAGTCCTAGACAGGGGTACGCCACTGAAGCTTTCTTT; CDR3 protein: CASSPRQGYATEAFF
J gene: TRBJ2-2; D gene: TRBD1; V gene: TRBV12-3/TRBV12-4; clone size: NA; CDR3 DNA: TGTGCCAGTCGCGGGGACAGGGCCACCGGGGAGCTGTTTTTT; CDR3 protein: CASRGDRATGELFF
J gene: TRBJ1-3; D gene: NA; V gene: TRBV9; clone size: few; CDR3 DNA: TGTGCCAGCAGCCCCGCCAACTCTGGAAACACCATATATTTT; CDR3 protein: CASSPANSGNTIYF
J gene: TRBJ2-7; D gene: TRBD2; V gene: TRBV5-6; clone size: few; CDR3 DNA: TGTGCCAGCAGCCGGGGGACTAATTTGGGCGAGCAGTACTTC; CDR3 protein: CASSRGTNLGEQYF
J gene: TRBJ1-1; D gene: NA; V gene: TRBV30; clone size: many; CDR3 DNA: TGTGCCTGGAAGGCAATCGGACCTGAAGCTTTCTTT; CDR3 protein: CAWKAIGPEAFF
J gene: TRBJ1-1; D gene: TRBD1; V gene: TRBV13; clone size: NA; CDR3 DNA: TGTGCCAGCAGCCAAAGGGGACAGGACACTGAAGCTTTCTTT; CDR3 protein: CASSQRGQDTEAFF
J gene: TRBJ2-3; D gene: TRBD1; V gene: TRBV7-6; clone size: many; CDR3 DNA: TGTGCCAGCAGCACCGGACAGGGAAACACAGATACGCAGTATTTT; CDR3 protein: CASSTGQGNTDTQYF
J gene: TRBJ2-2; D gene: TRBD1; V gene: TRBV7-9; clone size: few; CDR3 DNA: TGTGCCAGCAGCACGGAGGACAGGGGTCTTAACACCGGGGAGCTGTTTTTT; CDR3 protein: CASSTEDRGLNTGELFF
J gene: TRBJ1-5; D gene: NA; V gene: TRBV9; clone size: many; CDR3 DNA: TGTGCCAGCAGCGTGGACGGAACCAATCAGCCCCAGCATTTT; CDR3 protein: CASSVDGTNQPQHF
J gene: TRBJ2-3; D gene: TRBD2; V gene: TRBV5-1; clone size: many; CDR3 DNA: TGCGCCAGCAGCGATATCTCCGGACTAGCCCCAGATACGCAGTATTTT; CDR3 protein: CASSDISGLAPDTQYF
J gene: TRBJ2-7; D gene: NA; V gene: TRBV5-1; clone size: NA; CDR3 DNA: TGCGCCAGCAGCGCCACAGGGACCCACGAGCAGTACTTC; CDR3 protein: CASSATGTHEQYF
J gene: TRBJ2-1; D gene: TRBD2; V gene: TRBV28; clone size: NA; CDR3 DNA: TGTGCCAGCAGTTGGCCTAGAGGGACTAGCGGGAGTGGGGATGAGCAGTTCTTC; CDR3 protein: CASSWPRGTSGSGDEQFF
J gene: TRBJ2-7; D gene: TRBD2; V gene: TRBV7-9; clone size: many; CDR3 DNA: TGTGCCAGCAGCTTAGCGGAAAAGCGGGGGGGCCGCGAGCAGTACTTC; CDR3 protein: CASSLAEKRGGREQYF
J gene: TRBJ2-7; D gene: NA; V gene: TRBV29-1; clone size: many; CDR3 DNA: TGCAGCGACCAGACCGGCGGGTCCTACGAGCAGTACTTC; CDR3 protein: CSDQTGGSYEQYF
J gene: TRBJ2-1; D gene: NA; V gene: TRBV28; clone size: many; CDR3 DNA: TGTGCCAGCAGCACCTCCGACGCGGGGACCTCCTACAATGAGCAGTTCTTC; CDR3 protein: CASSTSDAGTSYNEQFF
J gene: TRBJ1-1; D gene: NA; V gene: TRBV20-1; clone size: NA; CDR3 DNA: TGCAGTGCTGGTATGAACACCGAAGCTTTCTTT; CDR3 protein: CSAGMNTEAFF
J gene: TRBJ2-7; D gene: TRBD2; V gene: TRBV11-2; clone size: NA; CDR3 DNA: TGTGCCAGCAGCTTAGCGGTGCGGGGGGGTGAACCCTACGAGCAGTACTTC; CDR3 protein: CASSLAVRGGEPYEQYF
J gene: TRBJ1-2; D gene: NA; V gene: TRBV25-1; clone size: many; CDR3 DNA: TGTGCCAGCAGTGAATCTTCTAACTATGGCTACACCTTC; CDR3 protein: CASSESSNYGYTF
J gene: TRBJ2-7; D gene: TRBD1; V gene: TRBV4-3; clone size: many; CDR3 DNA: TGCGCCAGCAGCCAGTACAGGGGGCCCTACGAGCAGTACTTC; CDR3 protein: CASSQYRGPYEQYF
J gene: TRBJ2-1; D gene: NA; V gene: TRBV13; clone size: NA; CDR3 DNA: TGTGCCAGCAGTCCGGGACCGAGCTCTCACAATGAGCAGTTCTTC; CDR3 protein: CASSPGPSSHNEQFF
J gene: TRBJ2-7; D gene: NA; V gene: TRBV7-9; clone size: NA; CDR3 DNA: TGTGCCAGCAGCTTAGTACTAGTACCCTACGAGCAGTACTTC; CDR3 protein: CASSLVLVPYEQYF
J gene: TRBJ2-2; D gene: TRBD1; V gene: TRBV27; clone size: few; CDR3 DNA: TGTGCCAGCAGTTGGGGACAGAGAAACACCGGGGAGCTGTTTTTT; CDR3 protein: CASSWGQRNTGELFF
J gene: TRBJ2-7; D gene: TRBD2; V gene: TRBV20-1; clone size: many; CDR3 DNA: TGCAGTGCCCCCGCGGGACTAGCGGGAGATAACTACGAGCAGTACTTC; CDR3 protein: CSAPAGLAGDNYEQYF
J gene: TRBJ1-1; D gene: NA; V gene: TRBV25-1; clone size: many; CDR3 DNA: TGTGCCAGCACCTCACCGGGTGAAGCTTTCTTT; CDR3 protein: CASTSPGEAFF
J gene: TRBJ2-1; D gene: TRBD2; V gene: TRBV6-2/TRBV6-3; clone size: few; CDR3 DNA: TGTGCCAGCAGTTACTCGACTAGCGGGAGCTCCTACAATGAGCAGTTCTTC; CDR3 protein: CASSYSTSGSSYNEQFF
J gene: TRBJ2-1; D gene: NA; V gene: TRBV4-1; clone size: few; CDR3 DNA: TGCGCCAGCAGACAAGGACCCGGGGGACAGTCCCCCTACAATGAGCAGTTCTTC; CDR3 protein: CASRQGPGGQSPYNEQFF
J gene: TRBJ2-5; D gene: TRBD2; V gene: TRBV7-9; clone size: NA; CDR3 DNA: TGTGCCAGCAGCTTTCGCGGGAGTATTCCCCAAGAGATCCAGTACTTC; CDR3 protein: CASSFRGSIPQEIQYF
J gene: TRBJ2-1; D gene: NA; V gene: TRBV29-1; clone size: few; CDR3 DNA: TGCAGCGTTGAAGCTCCGGAGGGCCGTATGGATGAGCAGTTCTTC; CDR3 protein: CSVEAPEGRMDEQFF
J gene: TRBJ2-7; D gene: TRBD1; V gene: TRBV5-1; clone size: NA; CDR3 DNA: TGCGCCAGCAGCCACCCCACAGGGGGCCTCTACGAGCAGTACTTC; CDR3 protein: CASSHPTGGLYEQYF
J gene: TRBJ2-7; D gene: TRBD2; V gene: TRBV20-1; clone size: few; CDR3 DNA: TGCAGTGCTCTGGAGGATCGACTAGCGGTACCCTACGAGCAGTACTTC; CDR3 protein: CSALEDRLAVPYEQYF
J gene: TRBJ2-7; D gene: NA; V gene: TRBV9; clone size: few; CDR3 DNA: TGTGCCAGCAGCGTTTTTGATGGGTACGAGCAGTACTTC; CDR3 protein: CASSVFDGYEQYF
J gene: TRBJ1-5; D gene: NA; V gene: TRBV9; clone size: few; CDR3 DNA: TGTGCCAGCAGCGTAGCGGCAGATAATCAGCCCCAGCATTTT; CDR3 protein: CASSVAADNQPQHF
J gene: TRBJ1-1; D gene: TRBD1; V gene: TRBV19; clone size: few; CDR3 DNA: TGTGCCAGTAAAGTCCGGGACAGGTATCTTGGCACTGAAGCTTTCTTT; CDR3 protein: CASKVRDRYLGTEAFF
J gene: TRBJ2-2; D gene: TRBD1; V gene: TRBV6-6; clone size: NA; CDR3 DNA: TGTGCCAGCAGTTACCTCACAGGGGGAGAAGGGGAGCTGTTTTTT; CDR3 protein: CASSYLTGGEGELFF
J gene: TRBJ2-4; D gene: NA; V gene: TRBV7-6; clone size: many; CDR3 DNA: TGTGCCAGCAGCTTCGACGGGACTTCTATTCAGTACTTC; CDR3 protein: CASSFDGTSIQYF
J gene: TRBJ1-1; D gene: NA; V gene: TRBV9; clone size: NA; CDR3 DNA: TGTGCCAGCAGCGTAGGTAGCGGGCCGAACACTGAAGTTTTCTTT; CDR3 protein: CASSVGSGPNTEVFF
J gene: TRBJ1-2; D gene: TRBD1; V gene: TRBV6-2/TRBV6-3; clone size: NA; CDR3 DNA: TGTGCCAGCGACAGGGGGAACTTCTATGGCTACATCTTC; CDR3 protein: CASDRGNFYGYIF
J gene: TRBJ2-7; D gene: TRBD1; V gene: TRBV27; clone size: once; CDR3 DNA: TGTGCCAGCAGTGCCGGACAGGTGGTGGGGGAGCGGTACTTC; CDR3 protein: CASSAGQVVGERYF
J gene: TRBJ2-5; D gene: NA; V gene: TRBV7-9; clone size: many; CDR3 DNA: TGTGCCAGCAGCCTAGCCCTTGGAGAAGAGACCCAGTACTTC; CDR3 protein: CASSLALGEETQYF
J gene: TRBJ2-5; D gene: TRBD2; V gene: TRBV20-1; clone size: few; CDR3 DNA: TGCAGTGCTAGAACTAGCGAGGAGACCCAGTACTTC; CDR3 protein: CSARTSEETQYF
J gene: TRBJ2-3; D gene: TRBD2; V gene: TRBV20-1; clone size: NA; CDR3 DNA: TGCAGTGCCAATATCCGGGACAAACGCGGGGGGACGAGCAAAGATACGCAGTATTTT; CDR3 protein: CSANIRDKRGGTSKDTQYF
J gene: TRBJ2-5; D gene: NA; V gene: TRBV7-2; clone size: many; CDR3 DNA: TGTGCCAGCAGCTCCGGACCCACGTACCAAGAGACCCAGTACTTC; CDR3 protein: CASSSGPTYQETQYF
J gene: TRBJ2-3; D gene: TRBD2; V gene: TRBV2; clone size: NA; CDR3 DNA: TGTGCCAGCAGGTCGCTAGCGGGGTTCACAGATACGCAGTATTTT; CDR3 protein: CASRSLAGFTDTQYF